This entry features one T cell receptor beta chain sequence. Its target is unknown. This specimen comes from a study of CD8 T cells in ankylosing spondylitis. Germline V gives CDR1 MNHEY, CDR2 SVGEGT. There are 14 residues in the CDR3. V lost 8 bases and J lost 10; bases outside the gene matches: 12. Whole-study results and caveats: Ankylosing spondylitis blood appeared to be characterized by a TCR beta motif of roughly eight highly homologous variants. Matched ankylosing spondylitis synovial fluid reportedly contained a significantly enriched population of disease-linked clones.

Molecular-barcoded quantitative 5'-RACE produced these TCR beta libraries. TCRdb itself ran the 5' RACE reads through MiXCR, one entry per CDR3 protein. The sample holds roughly 130,000 distinct CDR3 sequences; 6.5% to 9% are singletons and the top ten take more than 10%. The clonotype originates from a male donor with ankylosing spondylitis or in good health (not recorded which). The specimen sequenced was blood, either unsorted or a sorted T cell fraction (not recorded which). The chain combines TRBV6-2 or TRBV6-3 with TRBJ2-2, with TRBD2 matching 8 bases. CDR3 sequence: CASLSRGGGEELFF. In DNA form, the CDR3 reads TGTGCCAGCCTCTCCCGGGGGGGAGGCGAGGAGCTGTTTTTT.